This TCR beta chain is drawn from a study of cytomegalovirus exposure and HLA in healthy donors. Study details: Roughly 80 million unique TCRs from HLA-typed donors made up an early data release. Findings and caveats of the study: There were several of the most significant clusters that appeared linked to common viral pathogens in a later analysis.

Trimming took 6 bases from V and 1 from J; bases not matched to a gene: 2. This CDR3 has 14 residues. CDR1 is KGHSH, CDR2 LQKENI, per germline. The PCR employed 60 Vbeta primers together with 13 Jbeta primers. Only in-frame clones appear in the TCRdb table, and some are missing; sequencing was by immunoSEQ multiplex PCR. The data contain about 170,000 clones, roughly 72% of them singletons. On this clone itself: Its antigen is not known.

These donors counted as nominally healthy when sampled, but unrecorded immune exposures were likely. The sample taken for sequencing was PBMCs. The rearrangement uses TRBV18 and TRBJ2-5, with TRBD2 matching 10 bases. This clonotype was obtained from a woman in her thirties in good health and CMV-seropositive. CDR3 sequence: CASSPSGGQETQYF. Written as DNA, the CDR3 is TGTGCCAGCTCCCCTAGCGGGGGCCAAGAGACCCAGTACTTC.